The rows below give T cell receptor beta chains drawn from one sample of a study of shared clonotypes between healthy human individuals. Clones were sequenced by immunoSEQ multiplex PCR, and TCRdb holds only the in-frame ones, with some missing. The sample shows around 2,000,000 clones, about 95% of them seen only once. The specimen sequenced was naive CD8+ T cells sorted from blood. These receptors originate from a man between 18 and 29 years old in good health. CDR3s include the opening cysteine and the closing phenylalanine or tryptophan. The D gene is left open where the match is weak. Some rows mark clone size as missing; the rest say once, few, many or name a class of expanded clone.

v_gene,len,d_gene,j_gene,abundance,CDR3nt,CDR3aa
TRBV28,14,.,TRBJ2-7,.,TGTGCCAGCAGTTTACAAGGGGGGTCCTACGAGCAGTACTTC,CASSLQGGSYEQYF
TRBV4-1,15,.,TRBJ2-3,.,TGCGCCAGCAGCCAACAAACAGGGTTCACAGATACGCAGTATTTT,CASSQQTGFTDTQYF
TRBV6-5,14,.,TRBJ1-2,.,TGTGCCAGCAGCTGGACAGCTGGGGACTATGGCTACACCTTC,CASSWTAGDYGYTF
TRBV5-4,13,.,TRBJ2-7,.,TGTGCCAGCAGCCCAACATCGGGCTACGAGCAGTACTTC,CASSPTSGYEQYF
TRBV2,16,.,TRBJ1-1,.,TGTGCCAGCAGTGAAGAGGGGCCTCCGGTGAACACTGAAGCTTTCTTT,CASSEEGPPVNTEAFF
TRBV6-1,14,.,TRBJ2-7,once,TGTGCCAGCAGTGAAGGCTGGGCGGCCTACGAGCAGTACTTC,CASSEGWAAYEQYF
TRBV28,16,.,TRBJ1-4,once,TGTGCCAGCAGTTTATACCCAAGGGGCGCCAATGAAAAACTGTTTTTT,CASSLYPRGANEKLFF
TRBV4-2,16,TRBD2,TRBJ2-7,.,TGTGCCAGCAGCCAAGATCGCACTAGCGAGGCCTACGAGCAGTACTTC,CASSQDRTSEAYEQYF
TRBV6-1,14,.,TRBJ1-6,.,TGTGCCAGCAAGGGGAGGTCCTATAATTCACCCCTCCACTTT,CASKGRSYNSPLHF
TRBV5-1,15,TRBD2,TRBJ2-1,.,TGCGCCAGCAGCCTAACTAGCGGAGCCTACAATGAGCAGTTCTTC,CASSLTSGAYNEQFF
TRBV5-6,17,.,TRBJ2-2,.,TGTGCCAGCAGCTTGGCTATTTCCCAGACCCCCACCGGGGAGCTGTTTTTT,CASSLAISQTPTGELFF
TRBV7-2,14,TRBD2,TRBJ2-5,.,TGTGCCAGCAGCTTAACTAGCGGGCAAGAGACCCAGTACTTC,CASSLTSGQETQYF
TRBV4-1,13,.,TRBJ1-1,.,TGCGCCAGCAGCCAAGTGACAGGTACTGAAGCTTTCTTT,CASSQVTGTEAFF
TRBV27,14,.,TRBJ2-7,.,TGTGCCAGCAGTTTGGGACCCCCACCTGGAGAGCAGTACTTC,CASSLGPPPGEQYF
TRBV7-2,16,TRBD2,TRBJ2-7,once,TGTGCCAGCAGCTTAGGCCCTAGCGGGAGTAGGTACGAGCAGTACTTC,CASSLGPSGSRYEQYF
TRBV7-9,17,.,TRBJ2-1,.,TGTGCCAGCAGCTTACCTACAGGGACAAGCTCCTACAATGAGCAGTTCTTC,CASSLPTGTSSYNEQFF
TRBV7-6,16,TRBD1,TRBJ1-3,.,TGTGCCAGCAGCTACGGGACAGGGCTATTTGTTGACACCATATATTTT,CASSYGTGLFVDTIYF
TRBV28,16,TRBD1,TRBJ1-5,.,TGTGCCAGCAGCCCGCTCCGGGACAGTGGCAATCAGCCCCAGCATTTT,CASSPLRDSGNQPQHF
TRBV27,15,.,TRBJ2-5,.,TGTGCCAGCAACTTTAGGGGGGTTAGCGAGGAGACCCAGTACTTC,CASNFRGVSEETQYF
TRBV19,16,.,TRBJ1-1,.,TGTGCCAGTAGTATTCCCCCCCCGGCCTCTCCGACTGAAGCTTTCTTT,CASSIPPPASPTEAFF
TRBV30,16,.,TRBJ2-3,.,TGTGCCTGGGACCGTAGCTGGGGAACGTTGACAGATACGCAGTATTTT,CAWDRSWGTLTDTQYF
TRBV9,11,.,TRBJ1-2,.,TGTGCCAGCAGTCTCGACGGGCTCTACACCTTC,CASSLDGLYTF
TRBV25-1,15,TRBD1,TRBJ2-7,.,TGTGCCAGCAGTCCACAGGGACAGGGGGCCTACGAGCAGTACTTC,CASSPQGQGAYEQYF
TRBV2,13,.,TRBJ2-7,.,TGTGCTACAGCAGGAGCTATATCTTACGAGCAGTACTTC,CATAGAISYEQYF
TRBV29-1,13,TRBD2,TRBJ2-4,.,TGCAGCGTTGGTGGGGGGGAAGTAGACATTCAGTACTTC,CSVGGGEVDIQYF
TRBV6-5,13,.,TRBJ2-7,.,TGTGCCAGCAGTTACTCGCTACAATACGAGCAGTACTTC,CASSYSLQYEQYF
TRBV5-5,13,.,TRBJ1-1,.,TGTGCCAGCAGCCTGGACAGGAACACTGAAGCTTTCTTT,CASSLDRNTEAFF
TRBV28,14,TRBD2,TRBJ2-2,.,TGTGCCAGCAGCTTAGCGGGGAACACCGGGGAGCTGTTTTTT,CASSLAGNTGELFF
TRBV14,15,.,TRBJ1-6,.,TGTGCCAGCAGCCAAGCCGGTAGGGGGGTCTCACCCCTCCACTTT,CASSQAGRGVSPLHF
TRBV28,14,TRBD2,TRBJ2-7,.,TGTGCCAGCAGTTTACTTCTAGCGGGGGACGAGCAGTACTTC,CASSLLLAGDEQYF
TRBV6-5,13,.,TRBJ2-5,.,TGTGCCAGCAGTAAATACATGGCAGAGACCCAGTACTTC,CASSKYMAETQYF
TRBV4-3,15,.,TRBJ2-5,.,TGCGCCAGCAGCCAAGTTTTGGGTAACCAAGAGACCCAGTACTTC,CASSQVLGNQETQYF
TRBV4-1,15,TRBD1,TRBJ1-6,.,TGCGCCAGCAGCCAGGCAGGGGGGGCCAATTCACCCCTCCACTTT,CASSQAGGANSPLHF
TRBV4-3,15,.,TRBJ2-7,.,TGCGCCAGCAGCCAAGAGCTTCGGGGACTCTACGAGCAGTACTTC,CASSQELRGLYEQYF
TRBV7-2,16,.,TRBJ2-3,.,TGTGCCAGCAGCTTAGTTGCCAGCGGGAGCACAGATACGCAGTATTTT,CASSLVASGSTDTQYF
TRBV11-2,16,.,TRBJ1-4,.,TGTGCCAGCAGCTTAGACAGGGGCGGAGTAGCCGAAAAACTGTTTTTT,CASSLDRGGVAEKLFF
TRBV13,15,.,TRBJ2-3,.,TGTGCCAGCAGCTCCCGGGACGAGAACACAGATACGCAGTATTTT,CASSSRDENTDTQYF
TRBV5-4,13,.,TRBJ1-1,.,TGTGCCAGCAGCTTTGGGGCGGACACTGAAGCTTTCTTT,CASSFGADTEAFF
TRBV5-5,15,TRBD2,TRBJ2-7,.,TGTGCCAGCAGCTTACTAGCGGGGAGCTCCTACGAGCAGTACTTC,CASSLLAGSSYEQYF
TRBV4-1,16,.,TRBJ2-7,.,TGCGCCAGCAGCCAAGATAAGGCCAGAGCCCCCTACGAGCAGTACTTC,CASSQDKARAPYEQYF
TRBV11-2,15,TRBD2,TRBJ2-1,.,TGTGCCAGCAGCTTACTAGCGGGAGGGCCAGGGGAGCAGTTCTTC,CASSLLAGGPGEQFF
TRBV6-5,15,.,TRBJ1-1,.,TGTGCCAGCAGTACCCTTGACAGACTCGGCACTGAAGCTTTCTTT,CASSTLDRLGTEAFF
TRBV29-1,10,.,TRBJ1-3,once,TGCAGCGGCAGAAGAAACACCATATATTTT,CSGRRNTIYF
TRBV5-1,16,TRBD1,TRBJ2-1,.,TGCGCCAGCAGCTTGGGCAAGGGGGCCTCCTACAATGAGCAGTTCTTC,CASSLGKGASYNEQFF
TRBV7-9,12,.,TRBJ2-7,.,TGTGCCAGCAGCCTCGGCTCCTACGAGCAGTACTTC,CASSLGSYEQYF
TRBV6-1,14,.,TRBJ2-7,.,TGTGCCAGCACCGACAGCCTACGGTTCGACGAGCAGTACTTC,CASTDSLRFDEQYF
TRBV11-2,11,.,TRBJ1-4,.,TGTGCCAGCAGCGGAGATGAAAAACTGTTTTTT,CASSGDEKLFF
TRBV5-4,14,TRBD1,TRBJ1-2,.,TGTGCCAGCAGCGTCGGGGGGGACAGGAGTGGCTACACCTTC,CASSVGGDRSGYTF
TRBV19,16,TRBD1,TRBJ1-2,.,TGTGCCAGTAGTACAACGGACAGGGGGCTCGACTATGGCTACACCTTC,CASSTTDRGLDYGYTF
TRBV28,10,.,TRBJ1-2,.,TGTGCCACCCAGAGGGGGGGCTACACCTTC,CATQRGGYTF
TRBV11-1,14,.,TRBJ2-7,.,TGTGCCAGCAGCTTAGGTGGGGACCCCTACGAGCAGTACTTC,CASSLGGDPYEQYF
TRBV2,14,.,TRBJ2-7,.,TGTGCCAGCAAGACTGGGGCAGGAACCTACGAGCAGTACTTC,CASKTGAGTYEQYF
TRBV27,14,.,TRBJ1-2,.,TGTGCCAGCAGTTTAACCGGGGCAGCCTATGGCTACACCTTC,CASSLTGAAYGYTF